Sequencing of this T cell receptor beta chain was carried out in a study of T-cell memory formation after mild COVID-19. General observations from the study: Specificity for SARS-CoV-2 was not confirmed among the second-wave clones peaking on day 37. Whereas later expanders leaned CD4+, clones contracting day 15 to 85 showed a balanced CD4/CD8 makeup. Memory from before infection featured some responding clones, which suggests cross-reactive memory joined.

In this sample, this clonotype turned up many times. No antigen is known for it. TCRdb passed the 5' RACE reads through MiXCR, listing each CDR3 protein once. The sample records a few hundred thousand distinct CDR3 sequences, approximately 19% being singletons. The receptor comes from a man in his late teens or twenties who had mild COVID-19 (a few samples of this study predate the infection). Cell type and time point are not known. Sequenced sample: PBMCs or a T cell subset sorted from them (not recorded which).

The CDR3 nucleotides are TGTGCCAGCAGCCTGGACAGGACGACCGAAGCTTTCTTT. Its protein product is CASSLDRTTEAFF. V usage is TRBV12-3 or TRBV12-4 and J usage is TRBJ1-1; 7 bases are shared with TRBD1. V lost 6 bases to trimming and J lost 8 bases; unmatched junction nucleotides: 9. This CDR3 contains 13 residues.